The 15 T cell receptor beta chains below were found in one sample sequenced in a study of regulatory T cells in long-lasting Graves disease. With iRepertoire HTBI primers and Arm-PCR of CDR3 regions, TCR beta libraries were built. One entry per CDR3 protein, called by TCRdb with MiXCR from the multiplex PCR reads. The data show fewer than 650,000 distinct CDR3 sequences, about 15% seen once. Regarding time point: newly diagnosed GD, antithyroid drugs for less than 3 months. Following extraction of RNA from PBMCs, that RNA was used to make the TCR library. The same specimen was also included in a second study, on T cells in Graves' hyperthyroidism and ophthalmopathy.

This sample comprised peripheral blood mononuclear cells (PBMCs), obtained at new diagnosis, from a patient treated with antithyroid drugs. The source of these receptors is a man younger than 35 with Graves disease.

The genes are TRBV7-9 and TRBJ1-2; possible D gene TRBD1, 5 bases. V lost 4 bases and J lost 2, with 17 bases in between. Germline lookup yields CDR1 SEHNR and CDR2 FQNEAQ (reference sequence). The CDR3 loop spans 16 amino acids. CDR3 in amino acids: CASSSTAGGLNYGYTF. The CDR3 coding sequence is TGTGCCAGCAGCTCAACCGCGGGGGGACTAAACTATGGCTACACCTTC.

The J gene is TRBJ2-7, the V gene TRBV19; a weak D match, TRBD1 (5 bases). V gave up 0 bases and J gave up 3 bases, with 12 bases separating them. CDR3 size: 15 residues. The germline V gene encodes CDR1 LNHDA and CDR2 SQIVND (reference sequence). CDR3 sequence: CASSIDWGGSYEQYF. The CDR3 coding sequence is TGTGCCAGTAGTATAGATTGGGGCGGAAGCTACGAGCAGTACTTC.

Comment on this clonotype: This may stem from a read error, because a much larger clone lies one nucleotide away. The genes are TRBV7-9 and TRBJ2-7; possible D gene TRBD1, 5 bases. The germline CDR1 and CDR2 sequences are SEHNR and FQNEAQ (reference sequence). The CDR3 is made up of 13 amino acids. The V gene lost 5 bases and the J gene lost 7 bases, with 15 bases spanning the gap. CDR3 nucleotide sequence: TGTGCCAGCAGCCAGGACCCGGACAATGAGCAGTACTTC. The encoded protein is CASSQDPDNEQYF. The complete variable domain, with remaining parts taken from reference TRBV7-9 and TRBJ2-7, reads DTGVSQNPRHKITKRGQNVTFRCDPISEHNRLYWYRQTLGQGPEFLTYFQNEAQLEKSRLLSDRFSAERPKGSFSTLEIQRTEQGDSAMYLCASSQDPDNEQYFGPGTRLTVT.

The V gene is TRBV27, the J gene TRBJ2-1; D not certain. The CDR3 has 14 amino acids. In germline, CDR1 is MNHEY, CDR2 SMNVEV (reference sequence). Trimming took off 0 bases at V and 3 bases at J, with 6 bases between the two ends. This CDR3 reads CASSLSVIYNEQFF. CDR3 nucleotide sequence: TGTGCCAGCAGTTTATCGGTCATCTACAATGAGCAGTTCTTC.

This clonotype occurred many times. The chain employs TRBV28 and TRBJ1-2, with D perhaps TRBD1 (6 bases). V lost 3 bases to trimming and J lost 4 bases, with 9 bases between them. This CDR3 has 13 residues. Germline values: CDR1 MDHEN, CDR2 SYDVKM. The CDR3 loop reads CASSLDRAYGYTF. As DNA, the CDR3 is TGTGCCAGCAGTTTGGACAGAGCCTATGGCTACACCTTC.

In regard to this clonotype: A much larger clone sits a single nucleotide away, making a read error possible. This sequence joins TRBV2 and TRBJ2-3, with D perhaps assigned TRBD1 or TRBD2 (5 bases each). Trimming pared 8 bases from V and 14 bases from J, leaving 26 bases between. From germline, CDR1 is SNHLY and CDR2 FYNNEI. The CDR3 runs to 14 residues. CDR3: CASAPSGSADMRYF. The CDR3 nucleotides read TGTGCCAGCGCGCCCTCAGGGAGTGCAGATATGCGGTATTTT.

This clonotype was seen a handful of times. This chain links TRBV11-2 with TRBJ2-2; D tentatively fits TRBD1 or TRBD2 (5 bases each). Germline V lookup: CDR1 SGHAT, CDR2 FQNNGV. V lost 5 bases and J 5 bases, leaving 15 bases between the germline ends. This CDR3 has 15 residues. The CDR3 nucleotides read TGTGCCAGCAGCCTCCTGAGGGGACGGACCGGGGAGCTGTTTTTT. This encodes CASSLLRGRTGELFF.

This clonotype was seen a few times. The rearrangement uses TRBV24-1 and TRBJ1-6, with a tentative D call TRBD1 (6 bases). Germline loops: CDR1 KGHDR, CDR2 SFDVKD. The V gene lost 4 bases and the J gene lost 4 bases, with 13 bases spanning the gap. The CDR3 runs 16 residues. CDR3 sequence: CATSDLSRGYNSPLHF. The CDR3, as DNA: TGTGCCACCAGTGACCTCTCCAGGGGTTATAATTCACCCCTCCACTTT.

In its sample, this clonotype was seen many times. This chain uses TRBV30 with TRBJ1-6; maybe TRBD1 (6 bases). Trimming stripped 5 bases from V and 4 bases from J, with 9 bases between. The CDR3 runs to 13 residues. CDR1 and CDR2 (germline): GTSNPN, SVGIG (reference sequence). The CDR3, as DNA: TGTGCCTGGGGACAGAATTATAATTCACCCCTCCACTTT. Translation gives CAWGQNYNSPLHF.

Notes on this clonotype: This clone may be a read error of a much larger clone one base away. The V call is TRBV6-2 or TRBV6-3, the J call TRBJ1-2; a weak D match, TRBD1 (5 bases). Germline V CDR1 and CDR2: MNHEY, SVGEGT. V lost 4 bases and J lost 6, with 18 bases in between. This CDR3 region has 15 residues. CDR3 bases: TGTGCCAGCAGTTTCGCCCTGCGGGACGGCAATGGCTACACCTTC. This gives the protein CASSFALRDGNGYTF.

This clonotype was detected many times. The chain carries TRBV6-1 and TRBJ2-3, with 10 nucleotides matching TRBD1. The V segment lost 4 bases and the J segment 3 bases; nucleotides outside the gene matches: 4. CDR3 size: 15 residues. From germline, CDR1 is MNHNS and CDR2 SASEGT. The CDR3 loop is CASSGQGASTDTQYF. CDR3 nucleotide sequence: TGTGCCAGCAGTGGACAGGGGGCGTCGACAGATACGCAGTATTTT.

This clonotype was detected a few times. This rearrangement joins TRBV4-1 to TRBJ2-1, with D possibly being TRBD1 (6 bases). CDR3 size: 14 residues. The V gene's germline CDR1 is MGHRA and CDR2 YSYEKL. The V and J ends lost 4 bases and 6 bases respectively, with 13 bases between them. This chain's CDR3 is CASSLGQGFNEQFF. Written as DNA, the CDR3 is TGCGCCAGCAGCCTGGGCCAGGGGTTCAATGAGCAGTTCTTC.

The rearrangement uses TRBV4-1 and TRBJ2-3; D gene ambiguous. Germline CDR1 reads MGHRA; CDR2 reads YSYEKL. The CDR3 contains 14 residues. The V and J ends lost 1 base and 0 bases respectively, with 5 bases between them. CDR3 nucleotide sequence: TGCGCCAGCAGCCAAGGGCGTAGCACAGATACGCAGTATTTT. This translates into CASSQGRSTDTQYF.

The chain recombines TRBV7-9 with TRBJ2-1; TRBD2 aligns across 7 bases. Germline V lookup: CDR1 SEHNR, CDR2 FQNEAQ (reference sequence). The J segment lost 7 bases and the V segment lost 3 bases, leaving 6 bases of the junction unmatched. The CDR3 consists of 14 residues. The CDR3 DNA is TGTGCCAGCAGCTTTCAGCTGGGGGGGAATGAGCAGTTCTTC. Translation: CASSFQLGGNEQFF.

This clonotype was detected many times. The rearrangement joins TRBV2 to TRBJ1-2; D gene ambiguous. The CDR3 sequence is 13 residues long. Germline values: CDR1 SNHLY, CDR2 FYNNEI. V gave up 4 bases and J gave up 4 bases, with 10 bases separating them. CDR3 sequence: CASSVDIPYGYTF. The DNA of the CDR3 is TGTGCCAGCAGTGTAGACATCCCCTATGGCTACACCTTC.